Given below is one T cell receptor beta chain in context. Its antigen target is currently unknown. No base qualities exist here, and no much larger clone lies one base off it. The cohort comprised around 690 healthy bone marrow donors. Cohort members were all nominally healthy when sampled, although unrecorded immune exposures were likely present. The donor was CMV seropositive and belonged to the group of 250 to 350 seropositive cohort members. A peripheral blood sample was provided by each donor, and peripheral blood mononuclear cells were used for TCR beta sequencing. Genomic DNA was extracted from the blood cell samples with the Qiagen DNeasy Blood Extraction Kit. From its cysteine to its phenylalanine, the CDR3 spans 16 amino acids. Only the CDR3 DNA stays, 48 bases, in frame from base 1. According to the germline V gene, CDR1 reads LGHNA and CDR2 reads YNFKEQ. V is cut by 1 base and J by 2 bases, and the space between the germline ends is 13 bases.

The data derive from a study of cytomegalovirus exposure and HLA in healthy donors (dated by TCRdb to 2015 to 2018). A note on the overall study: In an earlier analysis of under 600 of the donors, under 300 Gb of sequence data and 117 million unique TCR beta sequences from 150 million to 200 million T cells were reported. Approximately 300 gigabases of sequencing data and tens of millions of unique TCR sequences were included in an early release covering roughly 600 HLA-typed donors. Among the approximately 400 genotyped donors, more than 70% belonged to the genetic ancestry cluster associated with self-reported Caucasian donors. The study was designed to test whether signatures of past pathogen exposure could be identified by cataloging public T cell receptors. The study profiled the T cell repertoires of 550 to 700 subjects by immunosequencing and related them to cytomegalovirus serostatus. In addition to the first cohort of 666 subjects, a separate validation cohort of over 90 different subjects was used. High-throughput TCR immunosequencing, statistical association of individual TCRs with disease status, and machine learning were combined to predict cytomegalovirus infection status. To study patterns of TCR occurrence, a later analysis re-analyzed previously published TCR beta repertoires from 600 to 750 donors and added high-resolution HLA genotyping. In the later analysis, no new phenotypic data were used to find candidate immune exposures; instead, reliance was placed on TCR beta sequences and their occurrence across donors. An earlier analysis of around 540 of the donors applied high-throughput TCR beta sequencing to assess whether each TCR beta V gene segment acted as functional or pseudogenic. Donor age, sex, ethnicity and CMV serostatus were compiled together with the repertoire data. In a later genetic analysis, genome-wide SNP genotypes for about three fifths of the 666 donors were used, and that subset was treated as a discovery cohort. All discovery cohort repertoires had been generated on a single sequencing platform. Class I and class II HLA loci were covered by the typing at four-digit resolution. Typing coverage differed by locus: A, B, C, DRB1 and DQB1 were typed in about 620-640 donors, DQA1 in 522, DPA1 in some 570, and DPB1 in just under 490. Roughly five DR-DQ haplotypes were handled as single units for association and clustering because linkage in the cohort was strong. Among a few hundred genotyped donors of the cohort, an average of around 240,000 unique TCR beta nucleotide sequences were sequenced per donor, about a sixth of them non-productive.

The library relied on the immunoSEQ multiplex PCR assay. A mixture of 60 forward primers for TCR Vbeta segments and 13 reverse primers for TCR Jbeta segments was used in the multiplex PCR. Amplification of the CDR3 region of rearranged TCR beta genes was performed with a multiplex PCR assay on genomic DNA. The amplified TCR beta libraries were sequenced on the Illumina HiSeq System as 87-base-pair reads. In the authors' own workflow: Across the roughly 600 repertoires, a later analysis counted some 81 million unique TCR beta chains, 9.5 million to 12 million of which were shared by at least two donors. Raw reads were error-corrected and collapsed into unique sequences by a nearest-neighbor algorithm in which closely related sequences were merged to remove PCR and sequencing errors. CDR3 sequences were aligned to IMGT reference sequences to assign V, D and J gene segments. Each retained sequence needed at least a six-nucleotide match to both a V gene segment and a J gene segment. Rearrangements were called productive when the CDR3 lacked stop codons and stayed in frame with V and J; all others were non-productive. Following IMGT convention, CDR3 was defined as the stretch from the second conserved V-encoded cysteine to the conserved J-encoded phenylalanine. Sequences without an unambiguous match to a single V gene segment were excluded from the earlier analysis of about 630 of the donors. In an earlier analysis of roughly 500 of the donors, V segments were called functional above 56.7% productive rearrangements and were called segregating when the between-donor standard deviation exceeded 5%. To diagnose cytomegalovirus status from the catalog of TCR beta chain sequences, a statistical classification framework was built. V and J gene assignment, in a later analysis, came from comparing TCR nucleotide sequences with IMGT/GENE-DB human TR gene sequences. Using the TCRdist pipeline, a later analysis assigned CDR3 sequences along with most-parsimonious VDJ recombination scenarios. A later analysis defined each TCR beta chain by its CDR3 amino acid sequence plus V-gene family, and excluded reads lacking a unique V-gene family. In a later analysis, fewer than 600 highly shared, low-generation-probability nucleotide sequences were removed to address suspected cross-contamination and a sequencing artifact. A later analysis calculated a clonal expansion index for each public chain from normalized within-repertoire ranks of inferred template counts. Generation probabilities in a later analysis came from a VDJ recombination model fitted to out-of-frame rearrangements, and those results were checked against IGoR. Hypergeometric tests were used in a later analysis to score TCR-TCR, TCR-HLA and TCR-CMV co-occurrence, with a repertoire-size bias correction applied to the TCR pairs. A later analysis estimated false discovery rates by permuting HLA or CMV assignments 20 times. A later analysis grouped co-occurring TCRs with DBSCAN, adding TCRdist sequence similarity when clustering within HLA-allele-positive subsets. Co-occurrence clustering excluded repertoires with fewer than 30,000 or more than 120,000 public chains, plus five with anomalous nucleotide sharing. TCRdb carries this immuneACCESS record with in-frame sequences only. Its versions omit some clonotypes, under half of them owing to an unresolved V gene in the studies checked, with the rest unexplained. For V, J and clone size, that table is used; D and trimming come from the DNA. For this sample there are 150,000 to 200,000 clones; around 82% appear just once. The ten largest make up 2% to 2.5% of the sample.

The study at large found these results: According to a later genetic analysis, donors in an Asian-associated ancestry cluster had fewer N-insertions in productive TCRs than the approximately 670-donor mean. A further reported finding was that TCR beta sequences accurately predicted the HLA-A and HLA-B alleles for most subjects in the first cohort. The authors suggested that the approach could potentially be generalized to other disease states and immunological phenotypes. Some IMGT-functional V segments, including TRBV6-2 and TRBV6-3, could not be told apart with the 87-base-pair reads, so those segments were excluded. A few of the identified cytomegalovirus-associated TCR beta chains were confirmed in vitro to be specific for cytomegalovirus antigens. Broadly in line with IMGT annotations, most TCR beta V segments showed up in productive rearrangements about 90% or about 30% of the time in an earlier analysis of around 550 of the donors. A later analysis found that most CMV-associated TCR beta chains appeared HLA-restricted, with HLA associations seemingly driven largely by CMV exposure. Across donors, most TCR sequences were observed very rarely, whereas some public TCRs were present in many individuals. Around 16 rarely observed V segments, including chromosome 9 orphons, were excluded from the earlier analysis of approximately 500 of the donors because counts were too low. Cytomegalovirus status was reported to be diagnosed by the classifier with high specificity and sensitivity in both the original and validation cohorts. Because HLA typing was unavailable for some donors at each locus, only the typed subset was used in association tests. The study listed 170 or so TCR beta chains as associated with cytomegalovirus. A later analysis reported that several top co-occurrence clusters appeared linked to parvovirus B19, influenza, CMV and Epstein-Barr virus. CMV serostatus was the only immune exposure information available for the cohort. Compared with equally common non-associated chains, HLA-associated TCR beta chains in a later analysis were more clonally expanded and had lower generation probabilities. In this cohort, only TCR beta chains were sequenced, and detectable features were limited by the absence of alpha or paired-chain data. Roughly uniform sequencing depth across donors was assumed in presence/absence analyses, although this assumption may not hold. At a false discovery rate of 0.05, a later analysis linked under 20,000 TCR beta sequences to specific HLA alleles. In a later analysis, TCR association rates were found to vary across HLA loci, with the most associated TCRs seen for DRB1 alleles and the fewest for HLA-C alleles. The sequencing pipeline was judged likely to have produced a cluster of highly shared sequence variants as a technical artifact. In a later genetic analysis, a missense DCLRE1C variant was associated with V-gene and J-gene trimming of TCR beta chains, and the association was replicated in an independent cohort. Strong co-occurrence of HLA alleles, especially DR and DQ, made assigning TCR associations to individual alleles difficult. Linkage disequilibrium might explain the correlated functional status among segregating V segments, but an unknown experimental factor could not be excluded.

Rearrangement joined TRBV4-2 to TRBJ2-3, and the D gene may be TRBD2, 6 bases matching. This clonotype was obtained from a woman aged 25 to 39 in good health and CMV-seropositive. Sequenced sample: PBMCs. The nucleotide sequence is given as TGTGCCAGCAGCCAAGGGGGTAGCGGAACCACAGATACGCAGTATTTT. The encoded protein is CASSQGGSGTTDTQYF.